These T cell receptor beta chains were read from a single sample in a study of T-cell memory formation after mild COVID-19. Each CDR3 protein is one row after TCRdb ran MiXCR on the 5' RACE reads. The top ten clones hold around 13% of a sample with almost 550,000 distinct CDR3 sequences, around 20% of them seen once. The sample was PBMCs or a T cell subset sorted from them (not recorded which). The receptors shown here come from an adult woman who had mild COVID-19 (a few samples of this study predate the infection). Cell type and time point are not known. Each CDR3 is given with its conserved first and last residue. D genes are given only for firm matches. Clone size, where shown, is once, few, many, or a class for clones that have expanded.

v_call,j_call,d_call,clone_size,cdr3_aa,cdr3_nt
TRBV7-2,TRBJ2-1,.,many,CASSPLAGAYNEQFF,TGTGCCAGCTCACCGTTGGCAGGGGCCTACAATGAGCAGTTCTTC
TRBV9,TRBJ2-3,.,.,CASSGREGKHTDTQYF,TGTGCCAGCAGCGGGCGTGAGGGGAAGCACACAGATACGCAGTATTTT
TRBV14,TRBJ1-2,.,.,CASSSATNYGYTF,TGTGCCAGCAGCTCTGCCACGAACTATGGCTACACCTTC
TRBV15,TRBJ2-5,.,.,CATSRKGTLVQETQYF,TGTGCCACCAGCAGAAAAGGAACCCTCGTACAAGAGACCCAGTACTTC
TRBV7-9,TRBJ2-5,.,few,CASSLNNWGGHIETQYF,TGTGCCAGCAGCCTGAACAATTGGGGGGGACATATAGAGACCCAGTACTTC
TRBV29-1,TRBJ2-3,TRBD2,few,CSLRAGGSDTQYF,TGCAGCCTCCGCGCGGGGGGCTCAGATACGCAGTATTTT
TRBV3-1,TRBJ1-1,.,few,CASSQEGKRATEAFF,TGTGCCAGCAGCCAAGAAGGCAAAAGGGCCACTGAAGCTTTCTTT
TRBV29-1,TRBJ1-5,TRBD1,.,CSVGQGLNQPQHF,TGCAGCGTTGGACAGGGGTTAAATCAGCCCCAGCATTTT
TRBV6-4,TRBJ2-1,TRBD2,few,CASSIAGTSFHEQFF,TGTGCCAGCAGTATCGCCGGGACTAGCTTCCATGAGCAGTTCTTC
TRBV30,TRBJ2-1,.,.,CAWSEPEGGFHNEQFF,TGTGCCTGGAGTGAGCCAGAGGGGGGGTTCCACAATGAGCAGTTCTTC
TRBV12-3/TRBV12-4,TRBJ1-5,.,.,CASSSVGGAGQPQHF,TGTGCCAGCAGCTCGGTGGGTGGGGCTGGGCAGCCCCAGCATTTT
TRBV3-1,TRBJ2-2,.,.,CASSPHSSDGELFF,TGTGCCAGCAGCCCCCACAGTTCGGACGGGGAGCTGTTTTTT
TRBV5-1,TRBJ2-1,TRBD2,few,CASSLGLAGPSYNEQFF,TGCGCCAGCAGCCTGGGACTAGCGGGTCCATCCTACAATGAGCAGTTCTTC
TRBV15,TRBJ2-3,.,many,CATSSTGHGVDTQYF,TGTGCCACCAGCTCCACAGGGCATGGAGTGGATACGCAGTATTTT
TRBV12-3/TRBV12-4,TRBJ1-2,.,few,CASSPHSFGYGYTF,TGTGCCAGCAGTCCCCATTCCTTTGGATACGGCTACACCTTC
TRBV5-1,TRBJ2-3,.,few,CASSPRAGRRTDTQYF,TGCGCCAGCAGCCCACGGGCGGGGCGTCGGACAGATACGCAGTATTTT
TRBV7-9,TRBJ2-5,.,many,CASSFGSQTQYF,TGTGCCAGCAGCTTCGGATCCCAGACCCAGTACTTC
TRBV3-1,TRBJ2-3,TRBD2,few,CASSQSSGRATQYF,TGTGCCAGCAGCCAAAGTAGCGGGAGGGCAACGCAGTATTTT
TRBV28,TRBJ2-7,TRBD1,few,CASSYRGPPYEQYF,TGTGCCAGCAGTTACAGGGGGCCCCCCTACGAGCAGTACTTC
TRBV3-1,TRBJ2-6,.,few,CASSQEGSGANVLTF,TGTGCCAGCAGCCAAGAAGGCTCTGGGGCCAACGTCCTGACTTTC
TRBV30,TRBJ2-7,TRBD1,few,CAWSPGTAYEQYF,TGTGCCTGGAGTCCTGGGACAGCCTACGAGCAGTACTTC
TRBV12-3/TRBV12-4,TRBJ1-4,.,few,CASSFWAANEKLFF,TGTGCCAGCAGTTTTTGGGCAGCTAATGAAAAACTGTTTTTT
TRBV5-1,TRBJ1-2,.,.,CATSGVRGHGYTF,TGCGCCACTTCGGGGGTAAGGGGCCATGGCTACACCTTC
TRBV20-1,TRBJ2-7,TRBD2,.,CSALTSASSYEQYF,TGCAGTGCCCTAACTAGCGCCAGCTCCTACGAGCAGTACTTC
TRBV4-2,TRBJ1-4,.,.,CASSQGYNVREKLFF,TGTGCCAGCAGCCAAGGTTACAACGTACGTGAAAAACTGTTTTTT
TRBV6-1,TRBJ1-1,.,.,CASSRHRDTEAFF,TGTGCCAGCAGTCGGCACAGAGATACTGAAGCTTTCTTT
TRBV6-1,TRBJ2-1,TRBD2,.,CASLTTSGRQDEQFF,TGTGCCAGCCTCACCACTAGCGGGAGACAGGATGAGCAGTTCTTC
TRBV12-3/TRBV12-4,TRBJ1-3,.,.,CASSLAAGASGNTIYF,TGTGCCAGCAGTTTAGCGGCAGGTGCCTCTGGAAACACCATATATTTT
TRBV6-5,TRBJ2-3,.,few,CASLKRGTDTQYF,TGTGCCAGTCTTAAGCGGGGCACAGATACGCAGTATTTT
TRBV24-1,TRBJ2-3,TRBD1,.,CATSDSRQGEDTQYF,TGTGCCACCAGTGATTCGAGACAGGGGGAAGATACGCAGTATTTT
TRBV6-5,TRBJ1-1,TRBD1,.,CASSYSPGQSIAFF,TGTGCCAGCAGTTACTCGCCGGGACAGTCGATAGCTTTCTTT
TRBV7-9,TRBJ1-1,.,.,CASSWGHPNTEAFF,TGTGCCAGCAGCTGGGGACACCCGAACACTGAAGCTTTCTTT
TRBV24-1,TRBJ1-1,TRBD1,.,CATSDSGQSAEAFF,TGTGCCACCAGTGATTCGGGACAGTCGGCTGAAGCTTTCTTT
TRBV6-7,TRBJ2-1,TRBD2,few,CASSYSVAGENNEQFF,TGTGCCAGCAGTTACTCGGTAGCGGGAGAGAACAATGAGCAGTTCTTC
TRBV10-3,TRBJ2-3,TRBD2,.,CAITLGGESPKSTDTQYF,TGTGCCATCACCCTGGGGGGGGAGTCCCCTAAGAGCACAGATACGCAGTATTTT
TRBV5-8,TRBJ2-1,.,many,CASSSFAYLDNEQFF,TGTGCCAGCAGCTCGTTTGCTTATTTAGACAATGAGCAGTTCTTC
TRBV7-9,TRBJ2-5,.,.,CASSWNSGFLETQYF,TGTGCCAGCAGCTGGAACAGCGGGTTTTTAGAGACCCAGTACTTC
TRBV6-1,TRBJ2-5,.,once,CASRVASGETQYF,TGTGCCAGCAGAGTCGCCTCGGGAGAGACCCAGTACTTC
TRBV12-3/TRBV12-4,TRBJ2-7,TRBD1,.,CASSHDRGTYEQYF,TGTGCCAGCAGTCACGACAGGGGCACCTACGAGCAGTACTTC
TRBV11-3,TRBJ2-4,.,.,CASSHDSSLAKNIQYF,TGTGCCAGCAGCCACGATAGCTCTCTAGCCAAAAACATTCAGTACTTC
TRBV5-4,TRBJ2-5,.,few,CASSIATEETQYF,TGTGCCAGCAGCATAGCGACAGAAGAGACCCAGTACTTC
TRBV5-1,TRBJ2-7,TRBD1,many,CASRGQGNSYEQYF,TGCGCCAGCAGAGGACAGGGGAATTCCTACGAGCAGTACTTC
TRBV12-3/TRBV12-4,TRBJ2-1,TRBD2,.,CASRGTGTSGGYEQFF,TGTGCCAGCAGGGGAACTGGGACTAGCGGGGGGTATGAGCAGTTCTTC
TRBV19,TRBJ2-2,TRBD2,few,CASSDRLAGGPSHGELFF,TGTGCCAGTAGTGATCGACTAGCGGGGGGGCCTTCGCACGGGGAGCTGTTTTTT
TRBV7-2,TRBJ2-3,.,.,CASSPSGRGQTDTQYF,TGTGCCAGCAGCCCCAGCGGGCGGGGGCAGACAGATACGCAGTATTTT
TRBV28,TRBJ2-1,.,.,CASSPGDRLSQFF,TGTGCCAGCAGTCCGGGGGACAGATTGTCGCAGTTCTTC
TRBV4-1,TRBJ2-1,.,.,CASSVQPGLYSYNEQFF,TGCGCCAGCAGCGTTCAGCCGGGACTTTACTCCTACAATGAGCAGTTCTTC
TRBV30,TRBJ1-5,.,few,CAWSVHVGGNQPQHF,TGTGCCTGGAGTGTGCACGTCGGAGGCAATCAGCCCCAGCATTTT
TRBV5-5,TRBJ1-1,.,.,CASSLTEMNTEAFF,TGTGCCAGCAGCTTGACGGAAATGAACACTGAAGCTTTCTTT
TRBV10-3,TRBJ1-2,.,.,CAIKIDSTIVGGYTF,TGTGCCATCAAAATCGATAGTACCATTGTCGGTGGCTACACCTTC
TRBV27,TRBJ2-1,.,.,CASSLLGDNEQFF,TGTGCCAGCAGTTTACTTGGGGACAATGAGCAGTTCTTC
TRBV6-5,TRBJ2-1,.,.,CASSSGAYLTRNEQFF,TGTGCCAGCAGTTCTGGGGCGTACTTGACTCGGAATGAGCAGTTCTTC
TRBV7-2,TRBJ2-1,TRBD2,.,CASSLELGLAERNEQFF,TGTGCCAGCAGCTTAGAGCTGGGGCTAGCGGAGCGGAATGAGCAGTTCTTC
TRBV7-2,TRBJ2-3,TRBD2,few,CASSSWPASGATDTQYF,TGTGCCAGCAGCTCGTGGCCGGCGAGCGGGGCCACAGATACGCAGTATTTT
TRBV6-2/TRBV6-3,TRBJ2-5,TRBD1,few,CASSSTGVPLKETQYF,TGTGCCAGCAGTTCGACAGGGGTCCCCCTAAAAGAGACCCAGTACTTC
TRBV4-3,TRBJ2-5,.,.,CASSRTQGGETQYF,TGCGCCAGCAGCCGCACACAGGGAGGAGAGACCCAGTACTTC
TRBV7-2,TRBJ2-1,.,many,CASSPGTSGNEQFF,TGTGCCAGCAGCCCGGGGACGTCGGGTAATGAGCAGTTCTTC
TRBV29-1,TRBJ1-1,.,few,CSVAQGRLNTEAFF,TGCAGCGTTGCACAGGGACGGCTGAACACTGAAGCTTTCTTT
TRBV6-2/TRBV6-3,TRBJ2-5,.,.,CASRTDGRQETQYF,TGTGCCAGCAGGACGGACGGGCGTCAAGAGACCCAGTACTTC
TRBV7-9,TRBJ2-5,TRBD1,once,CASSLKDRGRETQYF,TGTGCCAGCAGCTTAAAGGACAGGGGGCGAGAGACCCAGTACTTC